Shown below are 26 T cell receptor beta chains from a single sample sequenced in a study of blood T cell repertoires in COVID-19. Using immunoSEQ multiplex PCR, the repertoire was profiled, and TCRdb retains in-frame clones only, with some absent. The data show around 130,000 clones, with roughly 84% seen just once and nearly 4% held by the top ten. Sequencing was done on a sample of PBMCs or T cells enriched from blood (not recorded which). The receptors were sampled from a woman aged 25 to 45 who had recovered from COVID-19.

The chain employs TRBV12-1 and TRBJ2-2; the tabulated D call, TRBD2, remains unverified against the DNA. TRBV12-1 constitutes a pseudogene. The CDR3 totals 16 residues. CDR3 sequence (DNA): TGTGCCAGCAGCTTTGCGCGGGTCCATATCACCGGGGAGCTGTTTTTT. It yields the protein CASSFARVHITGELFF.

The sample holds a few counts of this clone. V and J are TRBV6-1 and TRBJ1-2, with D perhaps matching TRBD1 (6 bases). The CDR3 spans 13 residues. Germline loops: CDR1 MNHNS, CDR2 SASEGT. V lost 1 base and J lost 8, with 11 bases in between. CDR3 DNA: TGTGCCAGCAGTGAAGAGTCAGGGGACGGCTACACCTTC. It codes for CASSEESGDGYTF.

V usage is TRBV7-6 and J usage is TRBJ2-1; D may be TRBD2 (5 bases). Trimming stripped 5 bases from V and 1 base from J, with 12 bases between. Germline V gene data show CDR1 as SGHVS and CDR2 as FNYEAQ. The CDR3 runs 15 residues. The CDR3 loop is CASSHPSGSYNEQFF. Here the CDR3 DNA reads TGTGCCAGCAGCCACCCGTCGGGGTCCTACAATGAGCAGTTCTTC. The full variable domain, in which reference TRBV7-6 and TRBJ2-1 provide the parts outside the CDR3, is GAGVSQSPRYKVTKRGQDVALRCDPISGHVSLYWYRQALGQGPEFLTYFNYEAQQDKSGLPNDRFSAERPEGSISTLTIQRTEQRDSAMYRCASSHPSGSYNEQFFGPGTRLTVL.

This chain joins TRBV11-2 and TRBJ2-2; 10 nucleotides agree with TRBD2. The germline CDR1 and CDR2 sequences are SGHAT and FQNNGV. The CDR3 covers 15 residues. The V segment lost 5 bases and the J segment 3 bases; nucleotides outside the gene matches: 3. In DNA form, the CDR3 reads TGTGCCAGCAGCCCCCTAGCGGGAGACACCGGGGAGCTGTTTTTT. Its translation: CASSPLAGDTGELFF.

The gene calls are TRBV9 and TRBJ2-5, with a possible D match to TRBD1 (6 bases). The V end lost 0 bases, the J end lost 0 bases, and 9 bases lay between the germline ends. The CDR3 loop spans 15 amino acids. Germline CDR1 and CDR2: SGDLS and YYNGEE. The CDR3 DNA sequence: TGTGCCAGCAGCGTAGATGGGACAAACCAAGAGACCCAGTACTTC. It encodes CASSVDGTNQETQYF. The full variable domain, its missing parts supplied by reference TRBV9 and TRBJ2-5, is DSGVTQTPKHLITATGQRVTLRCSPRSGDLSVYWYQQSLDQGLQFLIQYYNGEERAKGNILERFSAQQFPDLHSELNLSSLELGDSALYFCASSVDGTNQETQYFGPGTRLLVL.

V and J are TRBV7-9 and TRBJ1-4; D unclear. This CDR3 contains 15 residues. CDR1 SEHNR and CDR2 FQNEAQ come from the germline V gene (reference sequence). The V end lost 1 base, the J end lost 5 bases, and 11 bases lay between the germline ends. Here the CDR3 DNA reads TGTGCCAGCAGCTTAGTCGCCGGTCGAAATGAAAAACTGTTTTTT. Protein sequence: CASSLVAGRNEKLFF.

The chain couples TRBV13 to TRBJ1-1; D remains unclear. Trimming left V 4 bases short and J 1 base short, with 7 bases between. Germline lookup yields CDR1 PRHDT and CDR2 FYEKMQ (reference sequence). The CDR3 runs to 13 residues. The CDR3 DNA sequence: TGTGCCAGCAGCTCCTATACGAACACTGAAGCTTTCTTT. As protein: CASSSYTNTEAFF.

Regarding this clone: The sample holds other DNA sequences that translate to the same CDR3. The rearrangement links TRBV4-3 to TRBJ2-7; possibly TRBD2 for D (5 bases). Germline CDR1 LGHNA, CDR2 YSLEER. Between the trimmed V and J ends, which lost 0 bases and 3 bases, there was a span of 9 bases. This CDR3 has 14 residues. CDR3: CASSQDLGVYEQYF. The CDR3 DNA is TGCGCCAGCAGCCAAGATCTGGGAGTCTACGAGCAGTACTTC.

V usage is TRBV11-3 and J usage is TRBJ2-1, with TRBD2 matching over 7 bases. V dropped 5 bases and J dropped 8; count of bases not matched to a gene: 18. The CDR3 spans 17 residues. Germline V gene lookup returns CDR1 SGHNT and CDR2 YENEEA. The CDR3 loop reads CASSNPLGGGKVDEQFF. For the CDR3, the DNA is TGTGCCAGCAGCAACCCCTTGGGGGGAGGGAAGGTCGATGAGCAGTTCTTC.

The chain is built from TRBV28 and TRBJ1-1; 7 nucleotides line up with TRBD1. The CDR3 runs to 14 residues. J lost 2 bases, V lost 5 bases, and 5 bases had no gene match. Looked up from germline, CDR1 is MDHEN and CDR2 is SYDVKM. The CDR3, as DNA: TGTGCCAGCAGTCCGTGGGACAGTAACACTGAAGCTTTCTTT. Amino acids: CASSPWDSNTEAFF.

The sample holds a few counts of this clone. The CDR3 bases are TGTGCCAGCAGATACAGACTAGCGGGGGATCGGATGATCGAGCAGTACTTC. Translating gives CASRYRLAGDRMIEQYF. This sequence joins TRBV28 and TRBJ2-7, with TRBD2 matching 12 bases. The CDR3 loop spans 17 amino acids. Trimming took 6 bases from V and 6 from J; bases not matched to a gene: 15. CDR1 is MDHEN and CDR2 is SYDVKM in the germline V gene.

Only one count was recorded for this clone. Germline and junction disagree at one end, which may indicate a read error. The CDR3 spells CASSLGTDSTDTQYF. As DNA, the CDR3 is TGCGCCAGCAGTTTGGGGACTGACAGCACAGATACGCAGTATTTT. V gene TRBV5-1 combines with J gene TRBJ2-3; possible D gene TRBD2, 6 bases. The CDR3 is 15 residues long. Germline V gene lookup returns CDR1 SGHRS and CDR2 YFSETQ. Supplemented by reference TRBV5-1 and TRBJ2-3, the full variable domain reads KAGVTQTPRYLIKTRGQQVTLSCSPISGHRSVSWYQQTPGQGLQFLFEYFSETQRNKGNFPGRFSGRQFSNSRSEMNVSTLELGDSALYLCASSLGTDSTDTQYFGPGTRLTVL.

This clone showed up just once. CDR3 region: CSAEHGREAFF. The CDR3 DNA sequence: TGCAGTGCAGAGCACGGCAGGGAAGCTTTCTTT. V usage is TRBV20-1 and J usage is TRBJ1-1; D gene unclear. This CDR3 contains 11 residues. The V end lost 6 bases, the J end lost 8 bases, and 13 bases lay between the germline ends. Germline CDR1 DFQATT, CDR2 SNEGSKA (reference sequence).

The gene calls are TRBV9 and TRBJ2-7; D possibly corresponds to TRBD1 (5 bases). Germline assignment: CDR1 SGDLS and CDR2 YYNGEE. V lost 3 bases to trimming and J lost 7 bases, with 17 bases between them. The CDR3 consists of 14 residues. CDR3 DNA: TGTGCCAGCAGCGCAGCGAACCAGGGCTGGGAGCAGTACTTC. It specifies CASSAANQGWEQYF.

J is TRBJ1-1 and V is TRBV7-9; D is possibly TRBD1 (6 bases). The CDR3 runs 13 residues. V was clipped by 1 base and J by 4 bases, with 7 bases between them. Germline V lookup: CDR1 SEHNR, CDR2 FQNEAQ (reference sequence). As DNA, the CDR3 is TGTGCCAGCAGCTTAGTACAGGGCACTGAAGCTTTCTTT. Translated, it gives CASSLVQGTEAFF.

The chain employs TRBV30 and TRBJ2-2; 9 bases map to TRBD1. The CDR3 runs 19 residues. V was clipped by 5 bases and J by 4 bases; unmatched bases: 20. CDR1 and CDR2 from the germline V gene are GTSNPN and SVGIG (reference sequence). CDR3 DNA: TGTGCCTGGTCGTCATCGTACAGGGGGCTATTAGTGGGCACCGGGGAGCTGTTTTTT. Protein: CAWSSSYRGLLVGTGELFF.

The rearrangement uses TRBV28 and TRBJ1-1; TRBD1 might be the D (5 bases). The CDR3 sequence is 17 residues long. V shed 5 bases and J shed 0 bases, with 19 bases lying between them. The germline V gene has CDR1 MDHEN and CDR2 SYDVKM. The CDR3 DNA follows: TGTGCCAGCAGTCCCAGAAGGGGTCTGAACGTGAACACTGAAGCTTTCTTT. Translated, it gives CASSPRRGLNVNTEAFF.

The genes are TRBV10-1 and TRBJ2-2; 9 bases agree with TRBD2. CDR3 length: 16 residues. Losses at the gene ends were 4 bases for V and 5 bases for J; bases not matched to a gene: 8. Germline V gene lookup returns CDR1 WNHNN and CDR2 SYGVQD (reference sequence). CDR3 in amino acids: CASSVAGGPRTGELFF. The DNA for the CDR3 is TGCGCCAGCAGTGTGGCGGGAGGGCCTCGTACCGGGGAGCTGTTTTTT.

The chain has TRBV6-4 and TRBJ1-1, with D maybe TRBD1 (6 bases). V was pared by 6 bases and J by 4 bases, with 15 bases between. The CDR3 length is 14 residues. From germline, CDR1 is MRHNA and CDR2 SNTAGT. The CDR3 DNA reads TGTGCCAGCAGGGAAGGGGGTGTAGGCACTGAAGCTTTCTTT. This gives the protein CASREGGVGTEAFF.

The rearrangement uses TRBV5-1 and TRBJ1-6; no clear D gene. The V and J ends lost 0 bases and 7 bases respectively, with 14 bases between them. CDR1 is SGHRS and CDR2 is YFSETQ in the germline V gene. The CDR3 has 16 amino acids. The CDR3 loop is CASSLDLTGRNSPLHF. As DNA, the CDR3 is TGCGCCAGCAGCTTGGATCTTACGGGGAGAAATTCACCCCTCCACTTT.

The chain links TRBV19 to TRBJ1-4; tentatively, D is TRBD1 (5 bases). CDR1 and CDR2 (germline): LNHDA, SQIVND (reference sequence). CDR3 length: 13 residues. V was cut by 8 bases and J by 7 bases, with 14 bases left in between. CDR3 coding DNA: TGTGCCAGTGGAAGGGGTTGGGGTGAAAAACTGTTTTTT. Encoded protein: CASGRGWGEKLFF.

CDR3 DNA: TGTGCCAGCATAGCACACTCCGGGACAGGGGGTTACGAGCAGTACTTC. It yields the protein CASIAHSGTGGYEQYF. This chain joins TRBV28 and TRBJ2-7, with 11 bases fitting TRBD1. Germline V gives CDR1 MDHEN, CDR2 SYDVKM. Trimming removed 7 bases from V and 4 bases from J; junction bases left unmatched: 12. The CDR3 sequence is 16 residues long. Based on the CDR3 plus reference TRBV28 and TRBJ2-7, the full variable domain is DVKVTQSSRYLVKRTGEKVFLECVQDMDHENMFWYRQDPGLGLRLIYFSYDVKMKEKGDIPEGYSVSREKKERFSLILESASTNQTSMYLCASIAHSGTGGYEQYFGPGTRLTVT.

This chain's CDR3 is CATSRGGPSGSYNEQFF. CDR3 DNA sequence: TGTGCCACCAGCAGAGGGGGCCCTAGCGGTTCCTACAATGAGCAGTTCTTC. The chain links TRBV15 to TRBJ2-1; the match to TRBD2 covers 7 bases. Per the germline V gene, CDR1 is LNHNV and CDR2 is YYDKDF (reference sequence). The CDR3 has 17 amino acids. After removal of 1 base from V and 1 base from J, the junction contained 7 bases not matched to a gene.

The chain joins TRBV11-3 to TRBJ2-7; D may be TRBD1 (5 bases). The germline V gene has CDR1 SGHNT and CDR2 YENEEA. V dropped 4 bases and J dropped 3 bases, with 10 bases sitting between them. The length of the CDR3 is 13 residues. The CDR3 region has the DNA TGTGCCAGCAGCTCCAGTGACAGCTACGAGCAGTACTTC. Its translation: CASSSSDSYEQYF.

Concerning this clone: The sample contains more than one DNA sequence encoding this CDR3. This rearrangement joins TRBV30 to TRBJ2-2; D is perhaps TRBD2 (5 bases). Trimming took off 3 bases at V and 7 bases at J, with 6 bases between the two ends. From germline, CDR1 is GTSNPN and CDR2 SVGIG (reference sequence). The CDR3 length is 11 residues. The CDR3 bases are TGTGCCTGGAGCGGGAACGGGGAGCTGTTTTTT. This translates into CAWSGNGELFF.

The table lists this clone with a few counts. V and J are TRBV3-1 (or the pseudogene TRBV3-2) and TRBJ2-1; TRBD2 agrees at 12 bases. CDR3 length: 16 amino acids. The ends lost 1 base at V and 2 bases at J; junction bases unmatched: 0. Germline assignment: CDR1 LGHDT and CDR2 YNNKEL (reference sequence). CDR3 region: CASSQGLAGAYNEQFF. In nucleotides, the CDR3 is TGTGCCAGCAGCCAAGGACTAGCGGGAGCCTACAATGAGCAGTTCTTC.